This TCR beta chain was sequenced in a study of regulatory T cells in long-lasting Graves disease. Study conclusions and caveats: Only peripheral blood was studied, not thyroid tissue. For persistent Graves' patients, TCR diversity was lower than for newly diagnosed ones. Persistent disease samples used TRBV28, TRBJ1-2 and TRBJ2-5 preferentially.

Looked up from germline, CDR1 is MNHEY and CDR2 is SVGEGT. The CDR3 has 15 residues. According to the study, TCR beta libraries were built with iRepertoire HTBI primers and CDR3-region Arm-PCR. Original processing notes: From all samples, identification returned 13 to 15 TRBJ and approximately 67 TRBV segments. TCRdb reprocessed the multiplex PCR reads via MiXCR and lists one record per CDR3 protein. The authors' filters were not applied to this entry. This table holds about 420,000 distinct CDR3 sequences, around 20% found once. Time point denoted: persistent/refractory GD, antithyroid drugs over 5 years with positive TRAb. RNA isolated from PBMCs was used to make the TCR library. Points on this clonotype: The antigen is unknown. One end of the junction does not line up with germline, which may come from a read error.

The chain joins TRBV6-2 or TRBV6-3 to TRBJ2-7; 13 bases align to TRBD2. The receptor was derived from a female donor with Graves disease. Source: peripheral blood mononuclear cells (PBMCs), taken when the disease was refractory, from a patient treated with antithyroid drugs. CDR3 DNA sequence: TGTACCAGCAGTCGACAGACTAGCGGGGGGTACGAGCAGTACTTC. Its protein product is CTSSRQTSGGYEQYF.